Below are 23 T cell receptor beta chains sequenced from a single sample in a study of blood T cell repertoires in COVID-19. Assay used: immunoSEQ multiplex PCR; TCRdb lists only in-frame clones, some missing. The sample lists 9,000 to 13,000 clones, 87% occurring once. Sequencing was performed on peripheral blood. The receptors here all came from a man younger than 45 with active or convalescent COVID-19.

The gene calls are TRBV12-5 and TRBJ2-5, with D possibly matching TRBD2 (6 bases). Germline V gives CDR1 LGHNT, CDR2 FRNRAP. V lost 6 bases and J 4 bases, leaving 21 bases between the germline ends. The CDR3 loop spans 16 amino acids. As DNA, the CDR3 is TGTGCTAGTGGGCGACAGTGGACTACCCAGGGAGAGACCCAGTACTTC. Its protein product is CASGRQWTTQGETQYF.

This chain joins TRBV5-1 and TRBJ2-5, with 10 positions matching TRBD2. The CDR3 is 16 amino acids. V trimming: 0 bases; J trimming: 0 bases; junction bases outside the gene matches: 2. In germline, CDR1 is SGHRS, CDR2 YFSETQ. The CDR3 DNA sequence: TGCGCCAGCAGCTTGGTACTAGCGGGGTACCAAGAGACCCAGTACTTC. It encodes CASSLVLAGYQETQYF. The full variable domain, completed using reference TRBV5-1 and TRBJ2-5, is KAGVTQTPRYLIKTRGQQVTLSCSPISGHRSVSWYQQTPGQGLQFLFEYFSETQRNKGNFPGRFSGRQFSNSRSEMNVSTLELGDSALYLCASSLVLAGYQETQYFGPGTRLLVL.

This chain connects TRBV18 to TRBJ1-6; D possibly corresponds to TRBD1 (5 bases). V lost 6 bases and J 7 bases, leaving 16 bases between the germline ends. The germline CDR1 and CDR2 sequences are KGHSH and LQKENI. The CDR3 is 15 residues long. The CDR3 DNA reads as TGTGCCAGCTCCGGGGGGGGTAGTGGGAATTCACCCCTCCACTTT. Translating it yields CASSGGGSGNSPLHF. The full variable domain, with the rest looked up from reference TRBV18 and TRBJ1-6, is NAGVMQNPRHLVRRRGQEARLRCSPMKGHSHVYWYRQLPEEGLKFMVYLQKENIIDESGMPKERFSAEFPKEGPSILRIQQVVRGDSAAYFCASSGGGSGNSPLHFGNGTRLTVT.

This clone was seen once. The rearrangement joins TRBV24-1 to TRBJ2-6, with D possibly being TRBD2 (5 bases). This CDR3 contains 15 residues. CDR1 is KGHDR and CDR2 is SFDVKD in the germline V gene. Deletions cut 10 bases from V and 0 bases from J, with 12 bases between. The CDR3 DNA is TGTGCCACAGGGAGCCTTGTCTCTGGGGCCAACGTCCTGACTTTC. Amino acids: CATGSLVSGANVLTF.

The gene calls are TRBV2 and TRBJ2-5; the D is unclear. The germline V gene has CDR1 SNHLY and CDR2 FYNNEI. Trimming shortened V by 2 bases and J by 6 bases, and 19 bases separated the two germline ends. The CDR3 loop spans 16 amino acids. The CDR3, as DNA: TGTGCCAGCAGTGAATCTATCCCACCGGTCCTCCAGACCCAGTACTTC. Translating gives CASSESIPPVLQTQYF.

This sequence joins TRBV2 and TRBJ2-7; TRBD1 is a possible D gene (6 bases). CDR3 length: 15 residues. The germline CDR1 and CDR2 sequences are SNHLY and FYNNEI. Trimming removed 1 base at V and 0 bases at J, with 10 bases between. The CDR3, as DNA: TGTGCCAGCAGTGAAGGGACAGCAATCTCCTACGAGCAGTACTTC. As protein: CASSEGTAISYEQYF. Using reference TRBV2 and TRBJ2-7 for the parts outside the CDR3, the full variable domain is EPEVTQTPSHQVTQMGQEVILRCVPISNHLYFYWYRQILGQKVEFLVSFYNNEISEKSEIFDDQFSVERPDGSNFTLKIRSTKLEDSAMYFCASSEGTAISYEQYFGPGTRLTVT.

Note on this clone: Sequence at one end of the junction differs from germline and may be a read error. This chain joins TRBV14 and TRBJ2-2; 8 bases match TRBD1. The CDR3 has 16 amino acids. Germline loops: CDR1 SGHDN, CDR2 FVKESK. Here the CDR3 reads CVSSRGQGTESGELFF. CDR3 nucleotide sequence: TGTGTCAGCAGCCGTGGACAGGGTACGGAGTCCGGGGAGCTGTTTTTT.

V usage is TRBV30 and J usage is TRBJ1-2; D perhaps matches TRBD1 (5 bases). The CDR3 runs to 12 residues. The V and J ends lost 2 bases and 4 bases respectively, with 8 bases between them. Germline V lookup: CDR1 GTSNPN, CDR2 SVGIG (reference sequence). For the CDR3, the DNA is TGTGCCTGGAGTTCGGGGGTCTATGGCTACACCTTC. Residues: CAWSSGVYGYTF.

The V call is TRBV6-5, the J call TRBJ2-2, with D tentatively TRBD2 (5 bases). V was shortened by 7 bases and J by 2 bases, with 11 bases between the two germline ends. Per the germline V gene, CDR1 is MNHEY and CDR2 is SVGAGI. This CDR3 region has 14 residues. DNA for the CDR3: TGTGCCAGCAAAGGCGGACTCAACACCGGGGAGCTGTTTTTT. Translated, it gives CASKGGLNTGELFF.

This clone was counted once. The chain has TRBV4-1 and TRBJ1-1; D might be TRBD1 (6 bases). V lost 0 bases and J 3 bases, leaving 14 bases between the germline ends. The CDR3 loop spans 16 amino acids. CDR1 MGHRA and CDR2 YSYEKL come from the germline V gene. As DNA, the CDR3 is TGCGCCAGCAGCCAAGATCAAACAGGGTCGGACACTGAAGCTTTCTTT. It codes for CASSQDQTGSDTEAFF.

The V gene is TRBV6-1, the J gene TRBJ2-3; TRBD1 matches 7 bases. The CDR3 sequence is 17 residues long. Germline values: CDR1 MNHNS, CDR2 SASEGT. V dropped 0 bases and J dropped 3; count of bases not matched to a gene: 9. This CDR3 reads CASSEARRTGWTDTQYF. DNA of the CDR3: TGTGCCAGCAGTGAAGCGCGCAGGACAGGCTGGACAGATACGCAGTATTTT.

V gene TRBV6-4 combines with J gene TRBJ2-7; TRBD2 agrees at 7 bases. Germline V gene sequence: CDR1 MRHNA, CDR2 SNTAGT. CDR3 size: 14 residues. With V trimmed by 6 bases and J by 5 bases, 10 bases remained unmatched. CDR3 in DNA: TGTGCCAGCAGCCGGACTAGGCCTGCGCACGAGCAGTACGTC. This codes for CASSRTRPAHEQYV.

The chain links TRBV10-3 to TRBJ1-2; D is perhaps TRBD1 (6 bases). Germline V gene sequence: CDR1 ENHRY, CDR2 SYGVKD. This CDR3 is 15 amino acids long. With 5 bases removed from V and 1 base from J, the gap between germline ends came to 14 bases. The CDR3 protein is CAISPRTDINYGYTF. The CDR3 DNA follows: TGTGCCATCAGTCCGCGGACAGACATTAACTATGGCTACACCTTC.

The rearrangement links TRBV7-8 to TRBJ1-5, with D maybe TRBD1 (5 bases). The ends were cut back, 3 bases at V and 3 bases at J, with 15 bases in the middle. Per the germline V gene, CDR1 is SGHVS and CDR2 is FQNEAQ. The CDR3 contains 16 residues. The chain's CDR3 is CASSFLVGRDNQPQHF. CDR3 nucleotide sequence: TGTGCCAGCAGCTTTTTGGTGGGCAGGGACAATCAGCCCCAGCATTTT. Looking up the rest from reference TRBV7-8 and TRBJ1-5 gives the full variable domain: GAGVSQSPRYKVAKRGQDVALRCDPISGHVSLFWYQQALGQGPEFLTYFQNEAQLDKSGLPSDRFFAERPEGSVSTLKIQRTQQEDSAVYLCASSFLVGRDNQPQHFGDGTRLSIL.

The chain carries TRBV6-5 and TRBJ2-7, with 7 bases lining up with TRBD1. Germline V gene data show CDR1 as MNHEY and CDR2 as SVGAGI. V was clipped by 0 bases and J by 5 bases; unmatched bases: 7. This CDR3 has 15 amino acids. CDR3 loop: CASSYSPDRVHEQYF. The CDR3 DNA follows: TGTGCCAGCAGTTACTCGCCAGACAGGGTCCACGAGCAGTACTTC.

V is TRBV5-4 and J is TRBJ1-2; D remains ambiguous. V was shortened by 0 bases and J by 3 bases, with 9 bases between the two germline ends. The CDR3 length is 14 residues. Germline V gene lookup returns CDR1 SGHNT and CDR2 YYREEE (reference sequence). The CDR3 spells CASSLGGGYYGYTF. CDR3 sequence (DNA): TGTGCCAGCAGCTTGGGCGGAGGGTACTATGGCTACACCTTC.

V gene TRBV2 combines with J gene TRBJ1-6, with D perhaps TRBD1 (6 bases). This CDR3 has 15 amino acids. In germline, CDR1 is SNHLY, CDR2 FYNNEI. V was pared by 3 bases and J by 7 bases, with 13 bases between. The CDR3 nucleotides read TGTGCCAGCAGTGAGTTACAGGGCTGGAATTCACCCCTCCACTTT. Translating gives CASSELQGWNSPLHF.

The chain couples TRBV7-8 to TRBJ2-5; TRBD2 is a possible D gene (7 bases). Germline assignment: CDR1 SGHVS and CDR2 FQNEAQ. V was pared by 3 bases and J by 3 bases, with 14 bases between. This CDR3 comprises 15 residues. CDR3 amino acids: CASSLVWGGEETQYF. DNA for the CDR3: TGTGCCAGCAGCTTGGTGTGGGGGGGCGAAGAGACCCAGTACTTC.

This clone has only a few counts. The chain couples TRBV10-1 to TRBJ1-1; 10 bases map to TRBD1. The CDR3 has 13 residues. In germline, CDR1 is WNHNN, CDR2 SYGVQD (reference sequence). J lost 7 bases, V lost 2 bases, and 1 base had no gene match. CDR3 region: CASSEGDRGEAFF. In nucleotides, the CDR3 is TGCGCCAGCAGTGAGGGGGACAGGGGTGAAGCTTTCTTT.

The chain links TRBV11-2 to TRBJ1-1, with TRBD1 as a possible D gene (6 bases). Germline lookup yields CDR1 SGHAT and CDR2 FQNNGV. V was cut by 3 bases and J by 4 bases, with 18 bases left in between. This CDR3 is 16 amino acids long. CDR3 DNA: TGTGCCAGCAGCTTTAGAGTAGGGGGATCGGGCACTGAAGCTTTCTTT. Amino acid sequence: CASSFRVGGSGTEAFF.

The V and J genes are TRBV5-1 and TRBJ2-7; weak D call: TRBD1 (5 bases). The germline V gene encodes CDR1 SGHRS and CDR2 YFSETQ. CDR3 length: 13 residues. Trimming removed 0 bases at V and 4 bases at J, with 8 bases between. The DNA of the CDR3 is TGCGCCAGCAGCTTGGGCAGGGATTACGAGCAGTACTTC. It codes for CASSLGRDYEQYF. The whole variable domain, filled in from reference TRBV5-1 and TRBJ2-7, reads KAGVTQTPRYLIKTRGQQVTLSCSPISGHRSVSWYQQTPGQGLQFLFEYFSETQRNKGNFPGRFSGRQFSNSRSEMNVSTLELGDSALYLCASSLGRDYEQYFGPGTRLTVT.

The J gene is TRBJ1-4, the V gene TRBV30; D remains ambiguous. Trimming took 2 bases from V and 7 from J, leaving 8 bases between them. The CDR3 runs to 12 residues. The germline V gene has CDR1 GTSNPN and CDR2 SVGIG (reference sequence). CDR3 sequence: CAWSPNSEKLFF. The CDR3 DNA is TGTGCCTGGAGTCCTAACTCTGAAAAACTGTTTTTT.

This chain joins TRBV5-4 and TRBJ1-5; D perhaps matches TRBD1 (5 bases). Trimming removed 1 base at V and 6 bases at J, with 11 bases between. CDR3 length equals 14 residues. From germline, CDR1 is SGHNT and CDR2 YYREEE (reference sequence). CDR3 loop: CASSLHGAGQPQHF. The CDR3 DNA sequence: TGTGCCAGCAGCTTGCATGGGGCAGGTCAGCCCCAGCATTTT.